This record covers a single T cell receptor (beta chain). CDR1 and CDR2 (germline): SGHRS, YFSETQ. V lost 4 bases and J lost 4, with 9 bases in between. The CDR3 is made up of 13 amino acids. This sample stems from a study of T-cell memory formation after mild COVID-19. TCRdb called the 5' RACE reads again in MiXCR, with one record for every CDR3 protein. The sample lists roughly 170,000 distinct CDR3 sequences; roughly 18% were seen once. V gene TRBV5-1 combines with J gene TRBJ2-1, with TRBD1 as a possible D gene (7 bases). Sequenced input: PBMCs or a T cell subset sorted from them (not recorded which). The TCR comes from a man aged 18-30 years who had mild COVID-19 (a few samples of this study predate the infection). Cell type and time point are not known. DNA of the CDR3: TGCGCCAGCAGCGCGGGACAGTACAATGAGCAGTTCTTC. Translated: CASSAGQYNEQFF.